One TCR beta chain is described in this entry. The sample belongs to a study of blood T cells in healthy people across ages. The second PCR ran about 6 to 12 cycles with a sample-barcoded 5' primer and J-beta primers. TCRdb reprocessed the 5' RACE reads via MiXCR and lists one record per CDR3 protein. The sample lists fewer than 1,000,000 distinct CDR3 sequences; under 45% were seen once. Germline CDR1 reads LGHNA; CDR2 reads YSLEER. Losses at the gene ends were 5 bases for V and 1 base for J; bases not matched to a gene: 6. The CDR3 is made up of 16 amino acids. The chain employs TRBV4-3 and TRBJ2-7, with TRBD1 identical over 12 bases. The TCR originated in a man in his 60s in good health. The specimen was blood. The CDR3 DNA reads TGCGCCAGCAGCACCGGGACAGGGGGCAAGTCCTACGAGCAGTACTTC. Residues: CASSTGTGGKSYEQYF.